This is a list of T cell receptor beta chains from one sample in a study of Graves' ophthalmopathy and Graves' hyperthyroidism. TCRdb reprocessed the multiplex PCR reads via MiXCR and lists one record per CDR3 protein. This table has about 700,000 distinct CDR3 sequences, roughly two fifths appearing once. Specimen: peripheral blood. These receptors all come from an adult man with Graves' ophthalmopathy. CDR3s include the opening cysteine and the closing phenylalanine or tryptophan. D genes are given only for firm matches. Expanded clones get a size class; other rows say once, few or many, or leave the size out.

V: TRBV10-3; J: TRBJ2-6; D: TRBD1; size: NA; CDR3: CAISPGQGANVLTF; DNA: TGTGCCATCAGTCCGGGACAGGGGGCCAACGTCCTGACTTTC
V: TRBV6-5; J: TRBJ2-7; D: TRBD2; size: NA; CDR3: CASSYSKRLAGGTEQYF; DNA: TGTGCCAGCAGTTACTCGAAGCGACTAGCGGGAGGAACCGAGCAGTACTTC
V: TRBV7-8; J: TRBJ1-1; D: NA; size: many; CDR3: CASSLRGKGTEAFF; DNA: TGTGCCAGCAGCTTAAGGGGGAAAGGCACTGAAGCTTTCTTT
V: TRBV4-3; J: TRBJ1-4; D: NA; size: few; CDR3: CASSQDMGTKKLFF; DNA: TGCGCCAGCAGCCAAGATATGGGAACGAAAAAACTGTTTTTT
V: TRBV6-2/TRBV6-3; J: TRBJ1-5; D: TRBD1; size: NA; CDR3: CASRGGQGRNQPQHF; DNA: TGTGCCAGCAGAGGGGGACAGGGTCGCAATCAGCCCCAGCATTTT
V: TRBV9; J: TRBJ2-5; D: NA; size: few; CDR3: CASSVDGAGGLETQYF; DNA: TGTGCCAGCAGCGTAGATGGGGCAGGGGGGTTGGAGACCCAGTACTTC
V: TRBV10-2; J: TRBJ1-1; D: TRBD1; size: NA; CDR3: CASSYSYSVAGGEGTEAFF; DNA: TGTGCCAGCAGTTACTCCTACTCTGTGGCAGGGGGGGAGGGCACTGAAGCTTTCTTT
V: TRBV29-1; J: TRBJ1-2; D: TRBD1; size: many; CDR3: CSVRTGDTRNYGYTF; DNA: TGCAGCGTTCGGACAGGGGACACACGAAACTATGGCTACACCTTC
V: TRBV5-1; J: TRBJ2-5; D: TRBD2; size: few; CDR3: CASSLEAQLGLAGVETQYF; DNA: TGCGCCAGCAGCTTGGAAGCCCAACTGGGACTAGCGGGGGTAGAGACCCAGTACTTC
V: TRBV25-1; J: TRBJ1-3; D: NA; size: once; CDR3: CASSDASVGVRNTIYF; DNA: TGTGCCAGCAGTGACGCGAGTGTGGGGGTTCGAAACACCATATATTTT
V: TRBV20-1; J: TRBJ2-5; D: NA; size: NA; CDR3: CSATGTEQETQYF; DNA: TGCAGTGCTACCGGGACTGAACAAGAGACCCAGTACTTC
V: TRBV7-8; J: TRBJ2-7; D: NA; size: many; CDR3: CASSLVDRGRYEQYF; DNA: TGTGCCAGCAGCCTGGTGGATAGGGGAAGATACGAGCAGTACTTC
V: TRBV29-1; J: TRBJ2-6; D: TRBD1; size: few; CDR3: CSVTGQGSGANVLTF; DNA: TGCAGCGTTACCGGACAGGGTTCTGGGGCCAACGTCCTGACTTTC
V: TRBV7-3; J: TRBJ1-4; D: NA; size: NA; CDR3: CASSLSAGVEKLFF; DNA: TGTGCCAGCAGCTTGAGTGCGGGGGTAGAAAAACTGTTTTTT
V: TRBV19; J: TRBJ2-7; D: NA; size: many; CDR3: CASSTGAPEQYF; DNA: TGTGCCAGTAGTACAGGGGCTCCCGAGCAGTACTTC
V: TRBV2; J: TRBJ2-1; D: NA; size: NA; CDR3: CASSEARMGQFF; DNA: TGTGCCAGCAGTGAAGCGAGGATGGGACAGTTCTTC
V: TRBV6-1; J: TRBJ1-6; D: NA; size: few; CDR3: CASSYSRRVNSPLHF; DNA: TGTGCCAGCAGTTACTCGAGAAGGGTAAATTCACCCCTCCACTTT
V: TRBV10-3; J: TRBJ1-3; D: NA; size: NA; CDR3: CAISDRAGNTIYF; DNA: TGTGCCATCAGTGACCGGGCAGGGAACACCATATATTTT
V: TRBV20-1; J: TRBJ1-1; D: NA; size: few; CDR3: CSAREVNYEAFF; DNA: TGCAGTGCTAGAGAGGTAAATTATGAAGCTTTCTTT
V: TRBV5-6; J: TRBJ2-7; D: TRBD1; size: NA; CDR3: CASSYGSGTGGVREQYF; DNA: TGTGCCAGCAGTTACGGGAGTGGGACAGGGGGGGTGAGGGAGCAGTACTTC
V: TRBV29-1; J: TRBJ2-6; D: NA; size: NA; CDR3: CSVDRGGEGANVLTF; DNA: TGCAGCGTTGATAGGGGGGGGGAAGGGGCCAACGTCCTGACTTTC
V: TRBV7-9; J: TRBJ1-1; D: NA; size: many; CDR3: CASDRQNTEAFF; DNA: TGTGCCAGCGATCGGCAGAACACTGAAGCTTTCTTT
V: TRBV20-1; J: TRBJ1-2; D: NA; size: NA; CDR3: CSARLLGGNYGYTF; DNA: TGCAGTGCTAGATTACTTGGGGGAAACTATGGCTACACCTTC
V: TRBV11-2; J: TRBJ2-7; D: NA; size: many; CDR3: CASSLRGTEQYF; DNA: TGTGCCAGCAGCTTACGGGGCACCGAGCAGTACTTC
V: TRBV11-2; J: TRBJ2-5; D: TRBD1; size: many; CDR3: CASSLGDRVSETQYF; DNA: TGTGCCAGCAGCTTGGGGGACAGGGTCTCAGAGACCCAGTACTTC
V: TRBV7-2; J: TRBJ1-1; D: NA; size: NA; CDR3: CASNPSGGAITEAFF; DNA: TGTGCCAGCAACCCTAGCGGGGGGGCGATCACTGAAGCTTTCTTT
V: TRBV2; J: TRBJ1-1; D: NA; size: NA; CDR3: CAPPGGNTEAFF; DNA: TGTGCTCCGCCCGGCGGGAACACTGAAGCTTTCTTT
V: TRBV6-5; J: TRBJ2-7; D: TRBD1; size: many; CDR3: CASSPGQGTPEQYF; DNA: TGTGCCAGCAGTCCGGGACAGGGAACTCCCGAGCAGTACTTC
V: TRBV6-6; J: TRBJ1-1; D: NA; size: NA; CDR3: CASSYYAGVNTEAFF; DNA: TGTGCCAGCAGTTACTATGCGGGGGTGAACACTGAAGCTTTCTTT
V: TRBV19; J: TRBJ1-1; D: NA; size: many; CDR3: CASSSSFMNTEAFF; DNA: TGTGCCAGTAGTAGTTCGTTCATGAACACTGAAGCTTTCTTT
V: TRBV12-3/TRBV12-4; J: TRBJ2-7; D: TRBD1; size: NA; CDR3: CASSPTGGQGKDEQYF; DNA: TGTGCCAGCAGCCCGACAGGGGGACAGGGCAAGGACGAGCAGTACTTC
V: TRBV10-3; J: TRBJ1-1; D: NA; size: NA; CDR3: CASPAHLGGTEAFF; DNA: TGTGCCAGCCCGGCCCACCTAGGGGGCACTGAAGCTTTCTTT
V: TRBV10-3; J: TRBJ1-1; D: TRBD1; size: NA; CDR3: CAISGGTGENPEAFF; DNA: TGTGCCATCAGTGGTGGGACAGGGGAAAATCCTGAAGCTTTCTTT
V: TRBV7-8; J: TRBJ2-6; D: TRBD2; size: NA; CDR3: CASSLARILGGTSGANVLTF; DNA: TGTGCCAGCAGCTTAGCGCGAATTCTGGGAGGGACCTCTGGGGCCAACGTCCTGACTTTC
V: TRBV19; J: TRBJ2-5; D: NA; size: NA; CDR3: CASNSWTEQETQYF; DNA: TGTGCCAGTAATTCCTGGACAGAACAAGAGACCCAGTACTTC
V: TRBV5-1; J: TRBJ2-7; D: TRBD2; size: NA; CDR3: CASNHSGATYEQYF; DNA: TGCGCCAGCAATCATAGCGGGGCAACCTACGAGCAGTACTTC
V: TRBV25-1; J: TRBJ2-5; D: NA; size: NA; CDR3: CASSPRDEGTLAQYF; DNA: TGTGCCAGCTCACCCCGGGACGAGGGGACACTTGCCCAGTACTTC
V: TRBV29-1; J: TRBJ2-1; D: NA; size: NA; CDR3: CSVETVSYNEQFF; DNA: TGCAGCGTGGAGACAGTCTCCTACAATGAGCAGTTCTTC
V: TRBV28; J: TRBJ2-2; D: NA; size: NA; CDR3: CASVRVGELFF; DNA: TGTGCCAGCGTCAGAGTCGGGGAGCTGTTTTTT
V: TRBV7-8; J: TRBJ1-4; D: TRBD1; size: many; CDR3: CASSLRDSLNEKLFF; DNA: TGTGCCAGCAGCTTACGGGACAGCTTGAATGAAAAACTGTTTTTT
V: TRBV11-3; J: TRBJ1-6; D: NA; size: few; CDR3: CASSSDGGRGNSPLHF; DNA: TGTGCCAGCAGTTCCGATGGGGGACGGGGAAATTCACCCCTCCACTTT
V: TRBV10-3; J: TRBJ2-7; D: TRBD1; size: NA; CDR3: CAISEWQGAYLRSSYEQYF; DNA: TGTGCCATCAGTGAGTGGCAGGGGGCCTACCTCCGGAGCTCCTACGAGCAGTACTTC
V: TRBV7-2; J: TRBJ1-1; D: TRBD1; size: NA; CDR3: CASSFGTGGYTEAFF; DNA: TGTGCCAGCAGCTTCGGGACAGGGGGGTATACTGAAGCTTTCTTT
V: TRBV2; J: TRBJ1-1; D: TRBD1; size: NA; CDR3: CASGQGAHTSWIF; DNA: TGTGCCAGCGGGCAGGGGGCACACACTTCCTGGATATTT
V: TRBV7-2; J: TRBJ2-3; D: TRBD1; size: NA; CDR3: CASSSGTGSDTQYF; DNA: TGTGCCAGCAGCTCCGGGACAGGGTCAGATACGCAGTATTTT
V: TRBV19; J: TRBJ1-5; D: TRBD1; size: NA; CDR3: CASTGTAGWMSNQPQHF; DNA: TGTGCCAGTACCGGGACAGCGGGCTGGATGAGCAATCAGCCCCAGCATTTT
V: TRBV11-2; J: TRBJ2-5; D: TRBD1; size: NA; CDR3: CASSRSQGAGGWETQYF; DNA: TGTGCCAGCAGCAGATCACAGGGGGCAGGGGGCTGGGAGACCCAGTACTTC
V: TRBV7-9; J: TRBJ1-1; D: NA; size: many; CDR3: CASSLRDLLNTEAFF; DNA: TGTGCCAGCAGCCTCCGGGACCTCCTCAACACTGAAGCTTTCTTT
V: TRBV12-3/TRBV12-4; J: TRBJ1-2; D: NA; size: many; CDR3: CASRGLGTSKGYTF; DNA: TGTGCCAGCAGAGGGCTCGGGACCTCAAAAGGCTACACCTTC